The T cell receptor beta chain under discussion was sequenced for a study of blood T cell repertoires in COVID-19. As for the study in general: The study drew acute and convalescent COVID-19 samples from the United States, Italy and Spain. Sample material is recorded as cDNA or gDNA derived from T cells, B-cell-depleted T cells, or PBMCs.

V gave up 1 base and J gave up 4 bases, with 10 bases separating them. This CDR3 is built from 14 residues. Germline loops: CDR1 KGHSH, CDR2 LQKENI. Participants' own reports of clinical history determined their cohort assignment. Only in-frame clones appear in the TCRdb table, and some are missing; sequencing was by immunoSEQ multiplex PCR. The table includes about 180,000 clones, roughly 89% detected once. The specimen sequenced was PBMCs or T cells enriched from blood (not recorded which). J is TRBJ1-1 and V is TRBV18, with D hard to call. The clonotype was recovered from a middle-aged woman with acute COVID-19. The CDR3 loop reads CASSPQGGGTEAFF. The CDR3 coding sequence is TGTGCCAGCTCACCACAGGGAGGCGGCACTGAAGCTTTCTTT.